This T cell receptor (beta chain) was documented in a study of blood T cell repertoires in COVID-19. From germline, CDR1 is SSHAT and CDR2 FNYEAQ (reference sequence). The CDR3 covers 13 residues. With regard to this clone: The germline gene is not matched at one end of the junction; a read error may be the cause.

TCRdb's table, derived via immunoSEQ multiplex PCR, lists solely in-frame clones and lacks some. The sample yields around 180,000 clones, about 81% seen once. Sequences were obtained from peripheral blood. The chain links TRBV7-7 to TRBJ2-3; possibly TRBD2 for D (6 bases). The sequence derives from a woman older than 75 with COVID-19, enrolled during active disease. The chain's CDR3 is CASSSRAGDTQYF. CDR3 DNA: TGTGCTAGCAGCTCTAGAGCGGGAGATACGCAGTATTTT.